These 4 T cell receptor beta chains originate from one sample sequenced in a study of OX40 agonist ivuxolimab in advanced cancers. Using immunoSEQ multiplex PCR, the repertoire was profiled, and TCRdb retains in-frame clones only, with some absent. The sample shows tens of thousands of clones, roughly 89% of them seen only once. The sequencing here drew on CD4+ or CD8+ T cells sorted from blood, taken in a trial of the OX40 agonist ivuxolimab. The receptors shown here come from an adult with an advanced solid tumor such as melanoma, head and neck, liver or kidney cancer.

The chain combines TRBV29-1 with TRBJ2-3, with 9 bases fitting TRBD1. Germline-derived CDR1 and CDR2 are SQVTM and ANQGSEA. The CDR3 covers 14 residues. V lost 7 bases to trimming and J lost 3 bases; unmatched junction nucleotides: 8. CDR3 in amino acids: CSAGTGRGTDTQYF. The CDR3 coding sequence is TGCAGCGCCGGGACAGGGAGAGGAACAGATACGCAGTATTTT.

V gene TRBV6-6 combines with J gene TRBJ2-2, with D hard to call. Germline CDR1 is MNHNY and CDR2 is SVGAGI (reference sequence). There are 12 residues in the CDR3. Trimming removed 6 bases at V and 6 bases at J, with 8 bases between. The CDR3 is CASSPLAGELFF. CDR3 DNA: TGTGCCAGCAGCCCCCTTGCCGGGGAGCTGTTTTTT.

The chain uses TRBV19 and TRBJ2-1, with a weak D call TRBD1 (6 bases). V shed 3 bases and J shed 4 bases, with 13 bases lying between them. The CDR3 sequence is 15 residues long. Germline V lookup: CDR1 LNHDA, CDR2 SQIVND (reference sequence). The CDR3 here is CASSISGQQYNEQFF. The DNA for the CDR3 is TGTGCCAGTAGTATCTCAGGACAGCAATACAATGAGCAGTTCTTC.

The rearrangement joins TRBV4-3 to TRBJ2-1; TRBD2 matches 7 bases. This CDR3 has 17 residues. Germline trimming cut 4 bases from V and 6 bases from J; bases unmatched to any gene: 15. The germline gives CDR1 LGHNA, CDR2 YSLEER. CDR3 amino acids: CASSPRLADAPINEQFF. In DNA, the CDR3 is TGCGCCAGCAGCCCCCGCCTAGCGGACGCCCCAATCAATGAGCAGTTCTTC.